This is a list of T cell receptor beta chains from one sample in a study of beta chain features in type 1 diabetes. This table comes from immunoSEQ multiplex PCR, and its TCRdb copy is limited to in-frame clones, with some not included. The sample has some 240,000 clones, 16% seen once. The sequenced sample was naive CD4+ T cells from blood. These receptor sequences come from a man aged 25 to 45 with type 1 diabetes. Both conserved end residues are part of each CDR3. Each record gives: clone size, D gene, V gene, J gene, CDR3 DNA, CDR3 protein. D genes are given only for firm matches. Part of the rows lack a size; the others show once, few, many or a class for expanded clones.

.	.	TRBV27	TRBJ2-7	TGTGCCAGCAGTTTCGACAGCTCCTACGAGCAGTACTTC	CASSFDSSYEQYF
few	.	TRBV5-6	TRBJ2-5	TGTGCCAGCAGCTTGGTAGCTGAAGAGACCCAGTACTTC	CASSLVAEETQYF
few	.	TRBV6-5	TRBJ2-5	TGTGCCAGCAGTTACTCGATTGGGGAGACCCAGTACTTC	CASSYSIGETQYF
.	TRBD2	TRBV19	TRBJ2-7	TGTGCCAGTAGTATTCGGACTAGCGGGAGCCCTCACTCCTACGAGCAGTACTTC	CASSIRTSGSPHSYEQYF
few	.	TRBV15	TRBJ2-3	TGTGCCACCAGCTCTAGGACGGCCGCCGATACGCAGTATTTT	CATSSRTAADTQYF
.	.	TRBV5-1	TRBJ2-5	TGCGCCAGCAGCCCATACCTGGGTGAGACCCAGTACTTC	CASSPYLGETQYF
few	TRBD2	TRBV27	TRBJ2-3	TGTGCCAGCAGTTTAGCGGGAGTAGCGGCAGATACGCAGTATTTT	CASSLAGVAADTQYF
.	.	TRBV10-3	TRBJ2-1	TGTGCCATCAGTGAGAAGCAGTACAATGAGCAGTTCTTC	CAISEKQYNEQFF
.	TRBD2	TRBV29-1	TRBJ2-7	TGCAGCGTTGCCGGGACTAGCGGATACGAGCAGTACTTC	CSVAGTSGYEQYF
.	.	TRBV4-2	TRBJ2-6	TGTGCCAGCAGCCAAGGCCACTCTGGGGCCAACGTCCTGACTTTC	CASSQGHSGANVLTF
few	.	TRBV7-2	TRBJ2-7	TGTGCCAGCGCTCGCGGGTACAAGCCCTACGAGCAGTACTTC	CASARGYKPYEQYF
.	TRBD2	TRBV27	TRBJ2-1	TGTGAAACGCACGGGCTAGCGGGAAACAATGAGCAGTTCTTC	CETHGLAGNNEQFF
.	TRBD1	TRBV2	TRBJ1-1	TGTGCCAGCACGGGACAGGGGATTAACGCTGAAGCTTTCTTT	CASTGQGINAEAFF
.	TRBD1	TRBV2	TRBJ2-5	TGTGCCAGCAGCCTCCAACGACAGGGGTCTGAGACCCAGTACTTC	CASSLQRQGSETQYF
.	.	TRBV28	TRBJ2-7	TGTGCCACCGCCGTGTCCCTCTCCTACGAGCAGTACTTC	CATAVSLSYEQYF
.	.	TRBV10-3	TRBJ2-1	TGTGCCATCAGTGGAGAGAACGAGCAGTTCTTC	CAISGENEQFF
.	TRBD1	TRBV30	TRBJ1-3	TGTGCCTGGAGCGAAGGACAGGCCGGAAACACCATATATTTT	CAWSEGQAGNTIYF
once	TRBD2	TRBV27	TRBJ2-1	TGTGCCAGCAGATCCGGGACTAGACTGGGGAATGAGCAGTTCTTC	CASRSGTRLGNEQFF
.	.	TRBV12-2	TRBJ2-2	TGTGCAAGTCGCTTGAGGAGGATATTGTACACCGGGGAGCTGTTTTTT	CASRLRRILYTGELFF
few	TRBD1	TRBV7-2	TRBJ2-4	TGTGCCAGCAGCTTATGGCAGGGGGCCAGGGTTCAGTACTTC	CASSLWQGARVQYF
.	.	TRBV28	TRBJ1-1	TGTGCCAGCAGTCCTCATGCCGGGGAACCAGGAGACACTGAAGCTTTCTTT	CASSPHAGEPGDTEAFF
few	.	TRBV7-6	TRBJ2-7	TGTGCCAGCAGCTTAGGTCCGGACTCCTACGAGCAGTACTTC	CASSLGPDSYEQYF
few	.	TRBV30	TRBJ2-5	TGTGCCTGGGACAGGTTCTTAGTGGAGACCCAGTACTTC	CAWDRFLVETQYF
.	.	TRBV28	TRBJ2-7	TGTGCCAGCAGTTTAAGTTTGAGGGACCAGTACTTC	CASSLSLRDQYF
.	.	TRBV7-9	TRBJ2-4	TGTGCCAGCAGCTTAGTGGGAGAAAACATTCAGTACTTC	CASSLVGENIQYF
few	TRBD2	TRBV7-2	TRBJ2-7	TGTGCCAGCAGCTTTGACGGGACTAGCGGATCCTACGAGCAGTACTTC	CASSFDGTSGSYEQYF
few	.	TRBV4-1	TRBJ1-2	TGCGCCAGCAGCACCGTCGCAGGTCGTGAGGGCTACACCTTC	CASSTVAGREGYTF
few	.	TRBV28	TRBJ2-5	TGTGCCAGCAGTGGAAGGGCCCAAGAGACCCAGTACTTC	CASSGRAQETQYF
.	.	TRBV28	TRBJ2-5	TGTGCCAGCAGTTTACTGGGACCGCAAGAGACCCAGTACTTC	CASSLLGPQETQYF
few	.	TRBV18	TRBJ2-1	TGTGCCAGCTCACCACAGAACCCGAGCTCCTACAATGAGCAGTTCTTC	CASSPQNPSSYNEQFF
.	.	TRBV4-1	TRBJ2-2	TGCGCCAGCAGCCAAGGTGCCCTGACTCACTGGACCGGGGAGCTGTTTTTT	CASSQGALTHWTGELFF
.	.	TRBV7-2	TRBJ2-5	TGTGCCAGCAGCTTAGATCGTTTCGACAGGCCCCAAGAGACCCAGTACTTC	CASSLDRFDRPQETQYF
.	TRBD2	TRBV28	TRBJ2-1	TGTGCCAGCAGGCGAAGGGCACTAGCGGGTGGGAATGAGCAGTTCTTC	CASRRRALAGGNEQFF
.	.	TRBV5-1	TRBJ2-7	TGCGCCAGCAGCTTGCTAACCGCAGGGTACTACGAGCAGTACTTC	CASSLLTAGYYEQYF
.	.	TRBV18	TRBJ2-1	TGTGCCAGCTCGCGAAACAGGGACTCCTACAATGAGCAGTTCTTC	CASSRNRDSYNEQFF
.	TRBD2	TRBV6-5	TRBJ2-7	TGTGCCAGCAGTTACGGGGCTAGCGGGGCCTCCTACGAGCAGTACTTC	CASSYGASGASYEQYF
.	.	TRBV4-3	TRBJ2-1	TGCGCCAGCAGCCAAGAAGGGCTAGGCCCCAATGAGCAGTTCTTC	CASSQEGLGPNEQFF
.	.	TRBV29-1	TRBJ2-5	TGCAGCGTAGTCCCCAGGGGCAGCGAGACCCAGTACTTC	CSVVPRGSETQYF
.	.	TRBV10-3	TRBJ2-7	TGTGCCATCAGTGAAAGGTACGAGCAGTACTTC	CAISERYEQYF
few	TRBD2	TRBV4-1	TRBJ2-5	TGCGCCAGCAGCCCGATGACTAGCTGGGAGACCCAGTACTTC	CASSPMTSWETQYF
.	.	TRBV4-1	TRBJ2-6	TGCGCCAGCAGCCAAGAGGGGGCAGGGGCCAACGTCCTGACTTTC	CASSQEGAGANVLTF
few	.	TRBV29-1	TRBJ2-2	TGCAGCGTAGACGGATACACCGGGGAGCTGTTTTTT	CSVDGYTGELFF
few	.	TRBV10-3	TRBJ2-5	TGTGCCATCAGTGATGAAGGAGGAGAGACCCAGTACTTC	CAISDEGGETQYF
.	.	TRBV28	TRBJ2-7	TGTGCCAGCAGTCTGGTTGGGCAGTCCTACGAGCAGTACTTC	CASSLVGQSYEQYF
.	TRBD1	TRBV9	TRBJ1-6	TGTGCCAGCAGTTCCCAGGGGGCAGGTAATTCACCCCTCCACTTT	CASSSQGAGNSPLHF
.	TRBD1	TRBV2	TRBJ2-5	TGTGCCAGCAGCGGACAGGGACCAGAGACCCAGTACTTC	CASSGQGPETQYF
few	.	TRBV7-3	TRBJ2-7	TGTGCCAGCAGCTCCCAAGGGGTGCAGTACTTC	CASSSQGVQYF
few	.	TRBV29-1	TRBJ2-1	TGCAGCGTTGGTGAGACCTACAATGAGCAGTTCTTC	CSVGETYNEQFF
few	.	TRBV7-3	TRBJ2-3	TGTGCCAGCAGCATCGGCACAGATACGCAGTATTTT	CASSIGTDTQYF
.	.	TRBV30	TRBJ2-3	TGTGCCTGGAGTGTATCCGCGGGGTGGGGAGATACGCAGTATTTT	CAWSVSAGWGDTQYF
.	TRBD2	TRBV9	TRBJ2-1	TGTGCCAGCAGCGTAGATGGACTAGCTTACAATGAGCAGTTCTTC	CASSVDGLAYNEQFF
few	TRBD2	TRBV7-9	TRBJ2-7	TGTGCCAGCAGCTTTGCTAGCGGGAGCTACGAGCAGTACTTC	CASSFASGSYEQYF
.	.	TRBV28	TRBJ1-5	TGTGCCAGCAGTTCCCCTTCCGGGAATCAGCCCCAGCATTTT	CASSSPSGNQPQHF